The sequence of this T cell receptor beta chain was determined in a study of cytomegalovirus exposure and HLA in healthy donors. Study context: In a later analysis, the 130 or so validation repertoires were reported to have used the same platform as the roughly 700 first-cohort repertoires. Study findings and constraints: Cytomegalovirus status was reportedly diagnosed by the classifier with high sensitivity and specificity. The listing of 150 to 200 TCR beta chains classed them as cytomegalovirus-associated.

Profiling relied on immunoSEQ multiplex PCR, and the TCRdb table lists in-frame clones only, not all of them. The repertoire holds 150,000 to 200,000 clones, around 88% seen once, with almost 1.5% in the top ten. CDR1 and CDR2 from the germline V gene are SNHLY and FYNNEI. The V end was cut by 8 bases, the J end by 1 base, with 14 bases between. The CDR3 extends over 14 amino acids. Note on this clone: Its target is unknown.

The source of this sequence is a woman aged 18-29 years in good health and CMV-seronegative. This rearrangement joins TRBV2 to TRBJ1-1; maybe TRBD1 (5 bases). Sequenced material: PBMCs. In DNA form, the CDR3 reads TGTGCCAGCTCCAGGGAGGTGAGGAACACTGAAGCTTTCTTT. Its protein is CASSREVRNTEAFF.